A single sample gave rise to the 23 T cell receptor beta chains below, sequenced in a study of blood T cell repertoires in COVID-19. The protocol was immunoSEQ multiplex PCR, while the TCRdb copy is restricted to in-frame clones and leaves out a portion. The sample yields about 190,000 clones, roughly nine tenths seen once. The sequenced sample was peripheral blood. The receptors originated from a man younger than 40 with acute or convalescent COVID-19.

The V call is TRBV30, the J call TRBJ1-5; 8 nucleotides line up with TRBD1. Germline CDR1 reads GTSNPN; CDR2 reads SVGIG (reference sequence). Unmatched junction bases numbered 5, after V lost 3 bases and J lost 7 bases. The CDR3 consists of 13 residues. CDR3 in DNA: TGTGCCTGGAGAGACAGGGGTCGACAGCCCCAGCATTTT. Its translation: CAWRDRGRQPQHF.

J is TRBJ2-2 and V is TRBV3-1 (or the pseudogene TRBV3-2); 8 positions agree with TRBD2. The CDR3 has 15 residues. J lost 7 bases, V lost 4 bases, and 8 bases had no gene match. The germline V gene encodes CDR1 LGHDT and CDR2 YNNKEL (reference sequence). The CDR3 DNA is TGTGCCAGCAGCCGGGCAGCGGGAGCGGTCGGGGAGCTGTTTTTT. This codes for CASSRAAGAVGELFF.

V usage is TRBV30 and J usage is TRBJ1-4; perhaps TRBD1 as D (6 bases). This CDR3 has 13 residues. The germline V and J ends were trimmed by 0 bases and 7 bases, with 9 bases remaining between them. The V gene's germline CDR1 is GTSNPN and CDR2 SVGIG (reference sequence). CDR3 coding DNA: TGTGCCTGGAGTGTAGGGACAACTGAAAAACTGTTTTTT. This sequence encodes CAWSVGTTEKLFF.

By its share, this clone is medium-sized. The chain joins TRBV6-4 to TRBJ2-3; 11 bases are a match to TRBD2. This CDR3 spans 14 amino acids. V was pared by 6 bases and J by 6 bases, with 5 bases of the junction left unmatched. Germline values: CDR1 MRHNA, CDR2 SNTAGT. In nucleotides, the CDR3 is TGTGCCAGCAGCCGACTAGCGGGATCGGATACGCAGTATTTT. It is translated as CASSRLAGSDTQYF.

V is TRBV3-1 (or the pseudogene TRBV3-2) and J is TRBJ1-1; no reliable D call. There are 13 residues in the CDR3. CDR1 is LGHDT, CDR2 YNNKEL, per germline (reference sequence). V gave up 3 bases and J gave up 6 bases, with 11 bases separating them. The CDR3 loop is CASSQQGVPEAFF. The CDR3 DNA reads TGTGCCAGCAGCCAGCAAGGAGTACCTGAAGCTTTCTTT.

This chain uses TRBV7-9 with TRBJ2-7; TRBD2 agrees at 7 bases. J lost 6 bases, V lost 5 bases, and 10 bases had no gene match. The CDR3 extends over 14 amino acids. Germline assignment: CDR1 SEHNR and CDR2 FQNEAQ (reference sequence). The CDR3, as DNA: TGTGCCAGCAGCCGTGGCGCGGGGGTCCGCGAGCAGTACTTC. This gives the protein CASSRGAGVREQYF. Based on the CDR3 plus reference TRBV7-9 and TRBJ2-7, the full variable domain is DTGVSQNPRHKITKRGQNVTFRCDPISEHNRLYWYRQTLGQGPEFLTYFQNEAQLEKSRLLSDRFSAERPKGSFSTLEIQRTEQGDSAMYLCASSRGAGVREQYFGPGTRLTVT.

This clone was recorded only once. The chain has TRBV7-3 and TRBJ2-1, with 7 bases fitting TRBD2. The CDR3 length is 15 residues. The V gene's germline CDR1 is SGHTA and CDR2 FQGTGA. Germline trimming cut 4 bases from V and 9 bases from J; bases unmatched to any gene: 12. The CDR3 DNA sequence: TGTGCCAGCAGCTCGACCCCTCCTTCTAGCGGTGAGCAGTTCTTC. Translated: CASSSTPPSSGEQFF.

The CDR3 spells CASSSSQGSGYTF. CDR3 DNA: TGTGCCAGCAGTTCATCGCAGGGCAGTGGCTACACCTTC. The chain has TRBV6-6 and TRBJ1-2; a weak D match, TRBD1 (5 bases). The germline V gene encodes CDR1 MNHNY and CDR2 SVGAGI (reference sequence). The CDR3 consists of 13 residues. With 4 bases removed from V and 7 bases from J, the gap between germline ends came to 13 bases.

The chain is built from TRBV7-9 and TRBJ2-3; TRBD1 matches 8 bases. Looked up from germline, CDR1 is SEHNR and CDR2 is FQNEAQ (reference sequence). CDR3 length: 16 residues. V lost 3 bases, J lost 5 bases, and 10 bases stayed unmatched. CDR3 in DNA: TGTGCCAGCAGCTTTGGTCGACAGGGGAGTATAGATACGCAGTATTTT. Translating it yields CASSFGRQGSIDTQYF.

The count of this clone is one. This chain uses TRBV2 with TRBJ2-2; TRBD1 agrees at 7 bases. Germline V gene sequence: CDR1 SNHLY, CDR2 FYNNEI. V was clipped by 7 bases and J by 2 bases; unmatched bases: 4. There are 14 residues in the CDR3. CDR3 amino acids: CASIRDRNTGELFF. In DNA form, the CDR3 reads TGTGCCAGCATAAGGGACAGAAACACCGGGGAGCTGTTTTTT.

The CDR3 region is CASSVQGAIHEKLFF. Written as DNA, the CDR3 is TGTGCCAGCAGTGTACAGGGGGCAATACATGAAAAACTGTTTTTT. The chain is built from TRBV28 and TRBJ1-4, with 9 bases fitting TRBD1. The J segment lost 6 bases and the V segment lost 5 bases, leaving 7 bases of the junction unmatched. The germline CDR1 and CDR2 sequences are MDHEN and SYDVKM. This CDR3 is built from 15 residues.

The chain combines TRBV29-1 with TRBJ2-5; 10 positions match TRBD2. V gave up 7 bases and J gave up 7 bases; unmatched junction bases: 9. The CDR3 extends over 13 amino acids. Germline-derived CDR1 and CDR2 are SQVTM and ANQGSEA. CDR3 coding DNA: TGCAGCGGGGAAGGACTAGCGGATGGGACCCAGTACTTC. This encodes CSGEGLADGTQYF.

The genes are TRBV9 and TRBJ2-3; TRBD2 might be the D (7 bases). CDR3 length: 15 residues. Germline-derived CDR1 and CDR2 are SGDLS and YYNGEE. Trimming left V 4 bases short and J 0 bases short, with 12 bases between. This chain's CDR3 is CASSTRGASTDTQYF. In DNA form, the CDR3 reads TGTGCCAGCAGCACCCGGGGGGCTAGCACAGATACGCAGTATTTT.

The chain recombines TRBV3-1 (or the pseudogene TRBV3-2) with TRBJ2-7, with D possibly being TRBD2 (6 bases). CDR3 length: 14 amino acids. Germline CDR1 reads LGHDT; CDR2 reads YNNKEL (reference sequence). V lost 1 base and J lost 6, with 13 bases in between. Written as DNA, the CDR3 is TGTGCCAGCAGCCAAGCCCAACTAGCCCCCGAGCAGTACTTC. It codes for CASSQAQLAPEQYF.

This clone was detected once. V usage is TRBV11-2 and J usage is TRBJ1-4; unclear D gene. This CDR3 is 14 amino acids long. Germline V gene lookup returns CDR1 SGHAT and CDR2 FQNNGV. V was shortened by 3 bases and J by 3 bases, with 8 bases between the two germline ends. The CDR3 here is CASSFSWSNEKLFF. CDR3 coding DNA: TGTGCCAGCAGCTTCAGTTGGTCTAATGAAAAACTGTTTTTT.

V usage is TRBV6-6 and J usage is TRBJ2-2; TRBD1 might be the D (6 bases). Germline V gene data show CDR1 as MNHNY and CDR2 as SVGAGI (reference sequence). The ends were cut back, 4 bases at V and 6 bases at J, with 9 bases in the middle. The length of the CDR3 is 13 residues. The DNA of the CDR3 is TGTGCCAGCAGTTCAGGGGAGTCCGGGGAGCTGTTTTTT. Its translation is CASSSGESGELFF.

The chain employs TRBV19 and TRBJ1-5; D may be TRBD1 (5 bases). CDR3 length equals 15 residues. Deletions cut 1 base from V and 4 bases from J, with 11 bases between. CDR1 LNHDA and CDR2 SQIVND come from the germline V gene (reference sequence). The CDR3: CASSIGGRQNQPQHF. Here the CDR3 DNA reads TGTGCCAGTAGTATAGGGGGCCGCCAGAATCAGCCCCAGCATTTT.

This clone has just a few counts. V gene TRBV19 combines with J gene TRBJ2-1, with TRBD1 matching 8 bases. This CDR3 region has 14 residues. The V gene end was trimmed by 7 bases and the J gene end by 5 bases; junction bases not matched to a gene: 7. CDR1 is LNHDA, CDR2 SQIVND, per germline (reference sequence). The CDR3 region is CASKDRAVHNEQFF. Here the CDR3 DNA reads TGTGCCAGTAAGGACAGGGCGGTCCACAATGAGCAGTTCTTC.

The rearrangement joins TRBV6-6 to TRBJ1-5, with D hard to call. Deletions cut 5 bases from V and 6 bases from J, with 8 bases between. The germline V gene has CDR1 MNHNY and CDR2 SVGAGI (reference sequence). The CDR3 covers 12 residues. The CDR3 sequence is CASSLSRQPQHF. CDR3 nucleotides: TGTGCCAGCAGTCTTAGTCGTCAGCCCCAGCATTTT.

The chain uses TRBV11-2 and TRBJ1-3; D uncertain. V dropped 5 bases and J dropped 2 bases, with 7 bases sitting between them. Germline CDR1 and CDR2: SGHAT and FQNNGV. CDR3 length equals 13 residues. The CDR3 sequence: CASSPGTGNTIYF. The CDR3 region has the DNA TGTGCCAGCAGCCCTGGCACTGGAAACACCATATATTTT.

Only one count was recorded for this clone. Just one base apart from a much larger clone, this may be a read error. CDR3 nucleotides: TGTGCCAGCAGCTTAGAACAGGGCTATGGCTACACCTTC. Its translation: CASSLEQGYGYTF. The chain couples TRBV7-9 to TRBJ1-2, with D possibly being TRBD1 (6 bases). Per the germline V gene, CDR1 is SEHNR and CDR2 is FQNEAQ (reference sequence). The CDR3 loop spans 13 amino acids. Trimming cost V 1 base and J 4 bases, with 7 bases left between them.

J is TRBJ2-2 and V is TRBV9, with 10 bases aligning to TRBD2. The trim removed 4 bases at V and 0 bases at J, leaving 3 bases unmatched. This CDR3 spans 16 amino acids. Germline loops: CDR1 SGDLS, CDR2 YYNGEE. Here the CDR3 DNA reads TGTGCCAGCAGCTCCGGACTAGCGGCGAACACCGGGGAGCTGTTTTTT. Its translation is CASSSGLAANTGELFF.

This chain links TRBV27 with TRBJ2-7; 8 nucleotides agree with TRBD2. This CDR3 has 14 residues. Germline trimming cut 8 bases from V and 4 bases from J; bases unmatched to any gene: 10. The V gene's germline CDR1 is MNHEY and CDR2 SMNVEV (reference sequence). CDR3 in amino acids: CASSLGGRLYEQYF. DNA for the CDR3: TGTGCCAGCTCTTTGGGCGGGAGGCTTTACGAGCAGTACTTC.